These 9 T cell receptor beta chains were sequenced from one sample in a study of spatial heterogeneity in lung cancer. Time point noted: sample taken at primary tumor resection. The input material, whole RNA from tumor, nontumor lung or frozen PBMC, was sequenced unsorted. TCRdb recomputed calls from the 5' RACE reads with MiXCR, one row per CDR3 protein. The repertoire has approximately 20,000 distinct CDR3 sequences, around 5% of them found once; the top ten carry less than 8%. This material consisted of PBMCs, taken at surgery. These receptors were collected from a male donor with early-stage non-small cell lung cancer.

Ten or more counts support this clonotype. J is TRBJ1-4 and V is TRBV3-1; no definite D call. The germline V gene has CDR1 LGHDT and CDR2 YNNKEL (reference sequence). The V and J ends lost 0 bases and 14 bases respectively, with 16 bases between them. The CDR3 loop spans 14 amino acids. This chain's CDR3 is CASSQDVSRSNLFF. The CDR3 DNA sequence: TGTGCCAGCAGCCAAGATGTTTCCAGGTCCAATCTGTTTTTT.

V is TRBV7-9 and J is TRBJ2-7, with TRBD2 matching 9 bases. The trim removed 6 bases at V and 1 base at J, leaving 7 bases unmatched. Germline CDR1 reads SEHNR; CDR2 reads FQNEAQ (reference sequence). The CDR3 is made up of 15 amino acids. The CDR3 loop reads CASSYSGRRSYEQYF. The CDR3 DNA sequence: TGTGCCAGCAGTTATAGCGGGAGAAGGTCCTACGAGCAGTACTTC. The complete variable domain, with remaining parts taken from reference TRBV7-9 and TRBJ2-7, reads DTGVSQNPRHKITKRGQNVTFRCDPISEHNRLYWYRQTLGQGPEFLTYFQNEAQLEKSRLLSDRFSAERPKGSFSTLEIQRTEQGDSAMYLCASSYSGRRSYEQYFGPGTRLTVT.

This clonotype came up many times. This rearrangement joins TRBV5-6 to TRBJ2-3; the D gene is possibly TRBD1 (6 bases). The CDR3 has 17 amino acids. The ends were cut back, 0 bases at V and 1 base at J, with 15 bases in the middle. Germline assignment: CDR1 SGHDT and CDR2 YYEEEE. The CDR3 loop is CASSLAVGARRTDTQYF. In DNA, the CDR3 is TGTGCCAGCAGCTTGGCCGTGGGGGCGAGGCGCACAGATACGCAGTATTTT.

This clonotype has a count of ten or more. V is TRBV12-3 or TRBV12-4 and J is TRBJ2-5; 7 bases are a match to TRBD2. The CDR3 covers 15 residues. Germline trimming cut 2 bases from V and 4 bases from J; bases unmatched to any gene: 7. The CDR3 region has the DNA TGTGCCAGCAGTTTAAGGGAGGGACTCGGAGAGACCCAGTACTTC. Amino acid sequence: CASSLREGLGETQYF.

This clonotype came up many times. The chain is built from TRBV5-1 and TRBJ2-1, with 11 bases fitting TRBD1. CDR1 is SGHRS, CDR2 YFSETQ, per germline. J gave up 1 base and V 4 bases, and 1 base lay outside the gene matches. The CDR3 extends over 15 amino acids. In nucleotides, the CDR3 is TGCGCCAGCAGCAGGGACAGGGGGTCCTACAATGAGCAGTTCTTC. As protein: CASSRDRGSYNEQFF.

This clonotype was observed at least ten times. This chain uses TRBV19 with TRBJ2-2, with a possible D match to TRBD2 (6 bases). The CDR3 contains 15 residues. Germline CDR1 LNHDA, CDR2 SQIVND (reference sequence). Trimming shortened V by 7 bases and J by 4 bases, and 16 bases separated the two germline ends. The CDR3 DNA reads TGTGCCAGTAAAATATCTGGGGGAGGCACCGGGGAGCTGTTTTTT. This gives the protein CASKISGGGTGELFF.

This clonotype was detected only a few times. V and J are TRBV10-3 and TRBJ1-3; 7 nucleotides align to TRBD1. Trimming took 6 bases from V and 0 from J; bases not matched to a gene: 2. This CDR3 has 14 amino acids. Germline V gives CDR1 ENHRY, CDR2 SYGVKD. The CDR3 reads CAIRGDSSGNTIYF. The CDR3 bases are TGTGCCATCAGGGGGGACAGCTCTGGAAACACCATATATTTT.

This clonotype was detected ten times or more. The V and J genes are TRBV12-3 or TRBV12-4 and TRBJ2-7, with D possibly TRBD1 on 6 matching bases. This CDR3 spans 14 amino acids. Trimming took off 6 bases at V and 0 bases at J, with 12 bases between the two ends. CDR3 DNA sequence: TGTGCCAGCAGCTTCGACAGGAACTCCTACGAGCAGTACTTC. It encodes CASSFDRNSYEQYF.

This clonotype has at least ten counts. The rearrangement joins TRBV12-3 or TRBV12-4 to TRBJ1-6, with TRBD1 as a possible D gene (5 bases). Between the trimmed V and J ends, which lost 5 bases and 10 bases, there was a span of 15 bases. This CDR3 contains 14 residues. As DNA, the CDR3 is TGTGCCAGCAGTCCCCCGGGGCCGGGGTCACCCCTCCACTTT. This translates into CASSPPGPGSPLHF.